The T cell receptor beta chain under discussion was sequenced for a study of T cell repertoires in cytomegalovirus infection. For the study at large: CMV epitopes in the study were HLA-C-restricted (recently identified) and HLA-B-restricted (well studied). Signatures in public TCR beta sequences pointed to both CMV infection and matching HLA type.

From the reads, TCRdb called clonotypes with MiXCR, one entry per CDR3 protein. The repertoire includes 51,000 or so distinct CDR3 sequences, about 20% of them detected once, and about four fifths sits in the top ten. To note about this clonotype: The target antigen is unknown.

The clonotype was recovered from a human donor in good health (CMV status not recorded). Some clones in this sample may be carry-over from other donors' samples. Material: CD8+ T cells from cultured PBMCs, obtained from culture after CMV antigen stimulation.

The CDR3 spells CASSTPSGLHLGANVLTF. The DNA of the CDR3 is TGTGCCAGTAGTACCCCTAGCGGGCTACACTTAGGGGCCAACGTCCTGACTTTC. V is TRBV19 and J is TRBJ2-6; 8 bases fit TRBD2. Trimming cost V 4 bases and J 4 bases; bases outside gene matches: 12. CDR1 is LNHDA, CDR2 SQIVND, per germline (reference sequence). The CDR3 has 18 residues.